The 20 T cell receptor beta chains reported below all come from one sample, sequenced in a study of CD8+ T cells in alopecia areata. The treatment denotes: oral pan-JAK inhibitor, 5-10 mg twice daily. Extracted from the samples, RNA was reverse transcribed into cDNA to serve as the sequencing template. Clones were sequenced by immunoSEQ multiplex PCR, and TCRdb holds only the in-frame ones, with some missing. The repertoire holds 170,000 or so clones, roughly 62% seen once, with 10% to 15% in the top ten. The sample was CD8+ T cells sorted from blood, taken at week 24, from a patient treated with tofacitinib. The receptors come from a human donor with alopecia areata.

This clone was recorded a few times. This sequence joins TRBV13 and TRBJ1-1; possible D gene TRBD1, 6 bases. Germline values: CDR1 PRHDT, CDR2 FYEKMQ (reference sequence). CDR3 length: 15 residues. V was cut by 3 bases and J by 5 bases, with 16 bases left in between. CDR3 sequence reads: CASSFGFGGRTEAFF. The CDR3 nucleotides read TGTGCCAGCAGCTTCGGATTCGGGGGGCGTACTGAAGCTTTCTTT.

The chain combines TRBV30 with TRBJ1-2, with 7 bases lining up with TRBD1. Germline CDR1 is GTSNPN and CDR2 is SVGIG (reference sequence). The J segment lost 8 bases and the V segment lost 1 base, leaving 7 bases of the junction unmatched. The CDR3 has 13 residues. As DNA, the CDR3 is TGTGCCTGGAGTGATACAGGGGCGCGCGGCTACACCTTC. As protein: CAWSDTGARGYTF.

This clone turned up a few times. The chain couples TRBV29-1 to TRBJ1-2, with 9 bases identical to TRBD1. Germline CDR1 and CDR2: SQVTM and ANQGSEA. V was clipped by 0 bases and J by 4 bases; unmatched bases: 3. The CDR3 is 14 residues long. The CDR3 here is CSVEEGQGPYGYTF. The DNA of the CDR3 is TGCAGCGTTGAAGAGGGACAGGGTCCCTATGGCTACACCTTC.

This rearrangement joins TRBV5-6 to TRBJ1-6; 8 nucleotides line up with TRBD1. The J segment lost 7 bases and the V segment lost 4 bases, leaving 7 bases of the junction unmatched. The CDR3 has 15 amino acids. Germline CDR1 is SGHDT and CDR2 is YYEEEE. The CDR3, as DNA: TGTGCCAGCAGCCACAGGGGGGAGGTGAATTCACCCCTCCACTTT. It encodes CASSHRGEVNSPLHF.

The sample holds a few counts of this clone. The chain couples TRBV5-1 to TRBJ2-7; TRBD1 aligns across 9 bases. Germline V gene lookup returns CDR1 SGHRS and CDR2 YFSETQ. The J segment lost 6 bases and the V segment lost 0 bases, leaving 4 bases of the junction unmatched. The CDR3 is made up of 14 amino acids. The CDR3 loop reads CASSLGTGVREQYF. The CDR3 coding sequence is TGCGCCAGCAGCTTGGGGACAGGGGTGCGCGAGCAGTACTTC.

This clone has a handful of counts. The chain recombines TRBV6-5 with TRBJ2-5; TRBD2 aligns across 10 bases. The V and J ends lost 5 bases and 4 bases, in that order; junction bases with no gene match: 7. CDR1 is MNHEY and CDR2 is SVGAGI in the germline V gene. The CDR3 loop spans 15 amino acids. In DNA, the CDR3 is TGTGCCAGCAGTCCTAGCGGGGGCCAGGGAGAGACCCAGTACTTC. The encoded protein is CASSPSGGQGETQYF.

The chain carries TRBV14 and TRBJ2-3, with D possibly being TRBD2 (6 bases). V was shortened by 0 bases and J by 1 base, with 14 bases between the two germline ends. The V gene's germline CDR1 is SGHDN and CDR2 FVKESK. The CDR3 spans 17 residues. For the CDR3, the DNA is TGTGCCAGCAGCCAAGAATTTTCCCAGCGGGGCACAGATACGCAGTATTTT. Encoded protein: CASSQEFSQRGTDTQYF.

This chain uses TRBV13 with TRBJ2-7; possibly TRBD1 or TRBD2 for D (7 bases each). V lost 3 bases, J lost 4 bases, and 19 bases lay in between. Germline assignment: CDR1 PRHDT and CDR2 FYEKMQ (reference sequence). The CDR3 length is 16 residues. The CDR3 DNA reads TGTGCCAGCAGCTTCCAAGAGGGAGGGGGCGATTACGAGCAGTACTTC. It yields the protein CASSFQEGGGDYEQYF.

The chain employs TRBV2 and TRBJ1-2; D not resolved. Trimming removed 2 bases at V and 8 bases at J, with 12 bases between. The length of the CDR3 is 13 residues. Looked up from germline, CDR1 is SNHLY and CDR2 is FYNNEI. The CDR3: CASSELGFSGYTF. The CDR3 region has the DNA TGTGCCAGCAGTGAACTGGGCTTTAGCGGCTACACCTTC.

This clone is a singleton in its sample. The chain joins TRBV27 to TRBJ1-2; 7 bases map to TRBD1. Trimming cost V 5 bases and J 6 bases; bases outside gene matches: 6. This CDR3 comprises 13 residues. Germline V gene sequence: CDR1 MNHEY, CDR2 SMNVEV (reference sequence). The CDR3 region is CASSVGGGDGYTF. For the CDR3, the DNA is TGTGCCAGCAGTGTAGGGGGCGGGGATGGCTACACCTTC.

The chain is built from TRBV6-5 and TRBJ1-2, with TRBD1 matching 7 bases. Germline CDR1 and CDR2: MNHEY and SVGAGI. V was clipped by 6 bases and J by 0 bases; unmatched bases: 7. The CDR3 is 15 amino acids. This CDR3 is CASSQTGETNYGYTF. The DNA for the CDR3 is TGTGCCAGCAGCCAAACAGGGGAGACTAACTATGGCTACACCTTC.

This clone was seen once. This rearrangement joins TRBV11-2 to TRBJ2-5, with D uncertain. The germline V gene has CDR1 SGHAT and CDR2 FQNNGV. Trimming pared 1 base from V and 5 bases from J, leaving 14 bases between. This CDR3 has 15 residues. The CDR3 region has the DNA TGTGCCAGCAGCTTAGTTGGGGTCTCTGGGGAGACCCAGTACTTC. The encoded protein is CASSLVGVSGETQYF.

In the case of this clone: The junction differs from germline at one of its ends, possibly a read error. The chain carries TRBV9 and TRBJ2-2; D might be TRBD2 (5 bases). The CDR3 consists of 15 residues. Germline CDR1 and CDR2: SGDLS and YYNGEE. The CDR3 region has the DNA TGTGCCAGCGGCGTGGGAGCCGCGAACACCGGGGAGCTGTTTTTT. Translated: CASGVGAANTGELFF.

This chain connects TRBV25-1 to TRBJ2-7; D unresolved. The CDR3 consists of 12 residues. Germline-derived CDR1 and CDR2 are MGHDK and SYGVNS. V lost 0 bases to trimming and J lost 6 bases, with 6 bases between them. As DNA, the CDR3 is TGTGCCAGCAGTGAATACTATTCCGAGCAGTACTTC. It codes for CASSEYYSEQYF.

This clone has just a few counts. The chain's CDR3 is CASSEGQGLYEQYF. DNA for the CDR3: TGTGCCAGCAGTGAGGGACAGGGGCTGTACGAGCAGTACTTC. V and J are TRBV25-1 and TRBJ2-7; TRBD1 matches 10 bases. CDR3 size: 14 residues. Germline V gene lookup returns CDR1 MGHDK and CDR2 SYGVNS. J lost 4 bases, V lost 3 bases, and 3 bases had no gene match.

The CDR3 spells CASSRTRQGYEKLFF. The CDR3, as DNA: TGTGCCAGCAGCCGCACCAGACAGGGTTATGAAAAACTGTTTTTT. V usage is TRBV7-9 and J usage is TRBJ1-4, with 7 bases matching TRBD1. This CDR3 comprises 15 residues. Germline V gene lookup returns CDR1 SEHNR and CDR2 FQNEAQ (reference sequence). V gave up 5 bases and J gave up 6 bases; unmatched junction bases: 9.

The chain combines TRBV5-6 with TRBJ2-7, with a tentative D call TRBD1 (5 bases). V dropped 4 bases and J dropped 2 bases, with 13 bases sitting between them. Per the germline V gene, CDR1 is SGHDT and CDR2 is YYEEEE. This CDR3 has 14 residues. The CDR3 bases are TGTGCCAGCAGCCAAGAGACAGCTACCTACGAGCAGTACTTC. Its translation: CASSQETATYEQYF.

V is TRBV2 and J is TRBJ2-7; the D gene could be TRBD1 or TRBD2 (6 bases each). The CDR3 loop spans 17 amino acids. The V gene's germline CDR1 is SNHLY and CDR2 FYNNEI. V was trimmed by 4 bases and J by 7 bases, leaving 26 bases between them. CDR3 sequence reads: CASSGASGGATAWEQYF. CDR3 bases: TGTGCCAGCAGTGGGGCTTCCGGGGGCGCGACTGCGTGGGAGCAGTACTTC.

This rearrangement joins TRBV10-1 to TRBJ2-2; D remains unclear. The CDR3 is 12 residues long. V lost 4 bases, J lost 6 bases, and 6 bases lay in between. The germline CDR1 and CDR2 sequences are WNHNN and SYGVQD (reference sequence). This CDR3 reads CASSVLSGELFF. DNA of the CDR3: TGCGCCAGCAGTGTCTTGTCCGGGGAGCTGTTTTTT.

The rearrangement uses TRBV5-1 and TRBJ2-2; 8 bases are shared with TRBD1. CDR1 SGHRS and CDR2 YFSETQ come from the germline V gene. With V trimmed by 10 bases and J by 7 bases, 6 bases remained unmatched. The CDR3 has 12 residues. The CDR3 bases are TGCGCCGGGCAACAGGGGGACGGGGAGCTGTTTTTT. Residues: CAGQQGDGELFF.